What follows are 29 T cell receptor beta chains derived from one specimen sequenced in a study of T-cell reconstitution after alpha-beta-depleted transplantation in children. TCRbeta library preparation incorporated unique molecular identifiers. TCRdb re-analysed the PCR reads in MiXCR, keeping a single row per CDR3 protein. The repertoire holds fewer than 750,000 distinct CDR3 sequences, 23% seen once, with about 14% in the top ten. The source material was PBMCs, mostly from graft donor cells, sampled 360 days after TCRalphabeta/CD19-depleted stem cell transplant. The receptors were gathered from a boy under two years old who had a stem cell transplant for acute myeloid leukemia, so the T cells may come from the graft donor.

This clonotype was observed at least ten times. The CDR3 DNA sequence: TGTGCCAGCAGCGTAGGGGTCCGGAATCCTACCACAGATACGCAGTATTTT. The encoded protein is CASSVGVRNPTTDTQYF. The V and J genes are TRBV9 and TRBJ2-3; D is undetermined. The V gene's germline CDR1 is SGDLS and CDR2 YYNGEE. With 0 bases removed from V and 2 bases from J, the gap between germline ends came to 16 bases. There are 17 residues in the CDR3.

CDR3 region: CASSFAGPPYEQYF. CDR3 sequence (DNA): TGTGCCAGCAGCTTCGCCGGACCTCCCTACGAGCAGTACTTC. This chain joins TRBV5-5 and TRBJ2-7; unclear D gene. The CDR3 runs to 14 residues. The V gene's germline CDR1 is SGHKS and CDR2 YYEKEE (reference sequence). V lost 2 bases and J 2 bases, leaving 11 bases between the germline ends.

This clonotype turned up a few times. The V gene is TRBV7-8, the J gene TRBJ2-2; 9 bases align to TRBD2. CDR1 and CDR2 from the germline V gene are SGHVS and FQNEAQ. CDR3 length: 17 amino acids. Unmatched junction bases numbered 7, after V lost 4 bases and J lost 1 base. The CDR3 region has the DNA TGTGCCAGCAGCTCGACGACTAGCGGTCTGAACACCGGGGAGCTGTTTTTT. It codes for CASSSTTSGLNTGELFF.

The chain carries TRBV20-1 and TRBJ1-5, with TRBD1 as a possible D gene (5 bases). The CDR3 runs 16 residues. Trimming removed 0 bases from V and 3 bases from J, with 15 bases in between. Germline V CDR1 and CDR2: DFQATT, SNEGSKA (reference sequence). The CDR3 region has the DNA TGCAGTGCTAGAGAGGGGGGAGAATGGTTCAATCAGCCCCAGCATTTT. This gives the protein CSAREGGEWFNQPQHF.

The CDR3 loop is CASSLDAWGSSYEQYF. The CDR3 region has the DNA TGTGCCAGCAGCTTAGACGCTTGGGGGAGCTCCTACGAGCAGTACTTC. The rearrangement uses TRBV11-3 and TRBJ2-7, with D possibly called TRBD1 or TRBD2 (5 bases each). The CDR3 covers 16 residues. V lost 0 bases to trimming and J lost 0 bases, with 12 bases between them. From germline, CDR1 is SGHNT and CDR2 YENEEA. Filled out from reference TRBV11-3 and TRBJ2-7, the complete variable domain reads EAGVVQSPRYKIIEKKQPVAFWCNPISGHNTLYWYLQNLGQGPELLIRYENEEAVDDSQLPKDRFSAERLKGVDSTLKIQPAELGDSAVYLCASSLDAWGSSYEQYFGPGTRLTVT.

This clonotype was seen a handful of times. This chain uses TRBV20-1 with TRBJ1-1; weak D call: TRBD1 (6 bases). Trimming left V 3 bases short and J 5 bases short, with 13 bases between. The CDR3 consists of 13 residues. Germline V lookup: CDR1 DFQATT, CDR2 SNEGSKA (reference sequence). CDR3 bases: TGCAGTGCTAGTAACAGGGTCAGGACTGAAGCTTTCTTT. Protein product: CSASNRVRTEAFF.

As regards this clonotype: At one of its ends the junction is not consistent with the germline gene, which may arise from a read error. The chain carries TRBV7-9 and TRBJ1-1; possible D gene TRBD1, 5 bases. There are 15 residues in the CDR3. Germline V gene data show CDR1 as SEHNR and CDR2 as FQNEAQ (reference sequence). DNA for the CDR3: TGTTCCAGCAGCCCATCCGGTTGGGGGTACACTGAAGCTTTCTTT. Residues: CSSSPSGWGYTEAFF. Filled out from reference TRBV7-9 and TRBJ1-1, the complete variable domain reads DTGVSQNPRHKITKRGQNVTFRCDPISEHNRLYWYRQTLGQGPEFLTYFQNEAQLEKSRLLSDRFSAERPKGSFSTLEIQRTEQGDSAMYLCSSSPSGWGYTEAFFGQGTRLTVV.

This clonotype was counted between two and nine times. The chain joins TRBV12-3 or TRBV12-4 to TRBJ2-5; 8 bases are shared with TRBD1. The V and J ends lost 6 bases and 5 bases, in that order; junction bases with no gene match: 8. The CDR3 covers 14 residues. DNA of the CDR3: TGTGCCAGCAGGAGGACAGGGTGGCAGGAGACCCAGTACTTC. Encoded protein: CASRRTGWQETQYF.

This clonotype was counted at least ten times. V and J are TRBV7-8 and TRBJ1-5; the D gene is possibly TRBD1 (5 bases). CDR1 SGHVS and CDR2 FQNEAQ come from the germline V gene. V lost 2 bases and J 6 bases, leaving 14 bases between the germline ends. The CDR3 is 15 residues long. CDR3 sequence reads: CASSLIGASGQPQHF. The CDR3 DNA reads as TGTGCCAGCAGCTTAATCGGGGCAAGCGGTCAGCCCCAGCATTTT.

This chain uses TRBV5-4 with TRBJ1-1; D might be TRBD1 (5 bases). The CDR3 contains 14 residues. The germline gives CDR1 SGHNT, CDR2 YYREEE (reference sequence). Trimming shortened V by 5 bases and J by 4 bases, and 15 bases separated the two germline ends. The DNA of the CDR3 is TGTGCCAGCAGTCCTGCGAGGCAGGGCACTGAAGCTTTCTTT. This codes for CASSPARQGTEAFF.

Many counts were recorded for this clonotype. The CDR3 DNA follows: TGTGCCAGCAGTCCAAGTACAGGGAGTACGCAGTATTTT. This gives the protein CASSPSTGSTQYF. The chain has TRBV12-3 or TRBV12-4 and TRBJ2-3; a weak D match, TRBD1 (6 bases). This CDR3 is 13 amino acids long. Deletions cut 5 bases from V and 8 bases from J, with 14 bases between.

This chain links TRBV12-3 or TRBV12-4 with TRBJ2-5, with 10 bases aligning to TRBD1. The CDR3 has 13 amino acids. V was pared by 6 bases and J by 9 bases, with 7 bases of the junction left unmatched. The CDR3 sequence: CASRPRTGGAQYF. The CDR3, as DNA: TGTGCCAGCAGACCGAGGACAGGGGGAGCCCAGTACTTC.

This clonotype has a single count. CDR3 amino acids: CSGGSNTGELFF. CDR3 in DNA: TGCAGCGGGGGATCGAACACCGGGGAGCTGTTTTTT. The chain employs TRBV29-1 and TRBJ2-2, with no clear D. With 7 bases removed from V and 0 bases from J, the gap between germline ends came to 6 bases. Germline CDR1 is SQVTM and CDR2 is ANQGSEA. The CDR3 contains 12 residues.

This clonotype was counted at least ten times. The chain recombines TRBV29-1 with TRBJ2-1; D might be TRBD1 (5 bases). The CDR3 extends over 12 amino acids. Trimming took 8 bases from V and 9 from J, leaving 17 bases between them. Germline V gene sequence: CDR1 SQVTM, CDR2 ANQGSEA. CDR3 in DNA: TGCAGCCTTAGTCATTGGGGCCGTGAGCAGTTCTTC. Residues: CSLSHWGREQFF.

This chain connects TRBV24-1 to TRBJ2-2; no reliable D call. Per germline, CDR1 KGHDR and CDR2 SFDVKD. The CDR3 totals 12 residues. The V gene lost 10 bases and the J gene lost 0 bases, with 5 bases spanning the gap. The DNA for the CDR3 is TGTGCCACAAGGGCGAACACCGGGGAGCTGTTTTTT. Encoded protein: CATRANTGELFF.

The chain employs TRBV4-1 and TRBJ1-5; 9 bases align to TRBD1. The CDR3 loop spans 19 amino acids. Germline V gene sequence: CDR1 MGHRA, CDR2 YSYEKL. J lost 2 bases, V lost 1 base, and 12 bases had no gene match. The CDR3 region is CASSQGGGQGPLGNQPQHF. The CDR3 nucleotides read TGCGCCAGCAGCCAAGGAGGTGGACAGGGGCCCTTGGGCAATCAGCCCCAGCATTTT.

The rearrangement links TRBV6-2 or TRBV6-3 to TRBJ2-2; D remains unclear. Trimming took off 6 bases at V and 7 bases at J, with 18 bases between the two ends. The CDR3 is 15 amino acids. Germline values: CDR1 MNHEY, CDR2 SVGEGT. The CDR3 DNA follows: TGTGCCAGCAGGCCCCGTCGGCTTACCAGCGGGGAGCTGTTTTTT. Protein sequence: CASRPRRLTSGELFF.

This clonotype was counted between two and nine times. This sequence joins TRBV20-1 and TRBJ2-1, with TRBD1 matching 12 bases. From germline, CDR1 is DFQATT and CDR2 SNEGSKA (reference sequence). Trimming at V came to 4 bases and at J to 6 bases, leaving 4 bases not matched to a gene. The CDR3 length is 14 residues. The CDR3 region has the DNA TGCAGTGCTATCGGGGACAGGGGGCGCAATGAGCAGTTCTTC. As protein: CSAIGDRGRNEQFF.

This clonotype occurred a few times. The rearrangement joins TRBV7-6 to TRBJ1-3; maybe TRBD1 (6 bases). Trimming cost V 3 bases and J 6 bases, with 12 bases left between them. This CDR3 has 14 amino acids. Germline loops: CDR1 SGHVS, CDR2 FNYEAQ. CDR3 protein: CASSFGGLENTIYF. The DNA for the CDR3 is TGTGCCAGCAGCTTTGGGGGGCTGGAAAACACCATATATTTT.

The rearrangement joins TRBV4-1 to TRBJ2-5; D perhaps matches TRBD1 (5 bases). Trimming took 1 base from V and 10 from J, leaving 25 bases between them. This CDR3 contains 17 residues. In germline, CDR1 is MGHRA, CDR2 YSYEKL. The CDR3 loop is CASSQAYPTDRRVDQYF. The CDR3 nucleotides are TGCGCCAGCAGCCAAGCCTACCCGACCGACAGACGGGTGGACCAGTACTTC.

This clonotype was recorded a few times. DNA for the CDR3: TGTGCCAGCAGCATCACCGACCGGTTCTACGAGCAGTACTTC. This encodes CASSITDRFYEQYF. The chain combines TRBV7-9 with TRBJ2-7; the D is unclear. CDR3 length: 14 residues. Germline lookup yields CDR1 SEHNR and CDR2 FQNEAQ (reference sequence). Trimming left V 5 bases short and J 3 bases short, with 14 bases between. Full variable domain (outside the CDR3, taken from reference TRBV7-9 and TRBJ2-7): DTGVSQNPRHKITKRGQNVTFRCDPISEHNRLYWYRQTLGQGPEFLTYFQNEAQLEKSRLLSDRFSAERPKGSFSTLEIQRTEQGDSAMYLCASSITDRFYEQYFGPGTRLTVT.

The genes are TRBV25-1 and TRBJ2-1; D might be TRBD1 (6 bases). The CDR3 is 15 amino acids. Germline values: CDR1 MGHDK, CDR2 SYGVNS. Trimming cost V 5 bases and J 4 bases, with 15 bases left between them. DNA of the CDR3: TGTGCCAGCAGTCCCCGCAGGGGCGCTTACAATGAGCAGTTCTTC. It translates to CASSPRRGAYNEQFF.

This clonotype was detected only a few times. V and J are TRBV10-3 and TRBJ2-1, with D hard to call. Germline assignment: CDR1 ENHRY and CDR2 SYGVKD. Trimming removed 6 bases at V and 5 bases at J, with 8 bases between. The CDR3 is 12 amino acids. The CDR3 nucleotides are TGTGCCATCAGAAAATGGGACAATGAGCAGTTCTTC. Translation: CAIRKWDNEQFF.

In its sample, this clonotype was seen a few times. In DNA form, the CDR3 reads TGTGCCAGCAGCCGCCGACTCCAATACATCTACAATGAGCAGTTCTTC. Protein sequence: CASSRRLQYIYNEQFF. The chain joins TRBV7-9 to TRBJ2-1; D unresolved. Trimming left V 5 bases short and J 3 bases short, with 17 bases between. This CDR3 has 16 amino acids. In germline, CDR1 is SEHNR, CDR2 FQNEAQ (reference sequence).

This clonotype was observed many times. The chain links TRBV29-1 to TRBJ2-3; D is possibly TRBD1 (6 bases). Germline V gene data show CDR1 as SQVTM and CDR2 as ANQGSEA. The CDR3 consists of 13 residues. Trimming pared 7 bases from V and 6 bases from J, leaving 17 bases between. CDR3 DNA sequence: TGCAGCGCCCAGGGGTACCCCCCCGATACGCAGTATTTT. It is translated as CSAQGYPPDTQYF.

The rearrangement joins TRBV7-2 to TRBJ2-7, with D possibly called TRBD1 or TRBD2 (5 bases each). The V end lost 2 bases, the J end lost 9 bases, and 17 bases lay between the germline ends. This CDR3 has 14 amino acids. Germline CDR1 reads SGHTA; CDR2 reads FQGNSA. CDR3: CASSLIDSPEGQYV. The CDR3 coding sequence is TGTGCCAGCAGCTTAATAGACAGCCCTGAGGGGCAGTACGTC.

The table lists this clonotype with many counts. The gene calls are TRBV12-3 or TRBV12-4 and TRBJ2-3; TRBD2 is a possible D gene (6 bases). CDR3 length: 14 amino acids. V dropped 3 bases and J dropped 4 bases, with 11 bases sitting between them. CDR3 nucleotides: TGTGCCAGCAGTTTGCCCTGGAGGGCAGATACGCAGTATTTT. Residues: CASSLPWRADTQYF.

This clonotype has just a few counts. The chain joins TRBV29-1 to TRBJ2-1; 9 nucleotides match TRBD2. The CDR3 is 17 residues long. Germline V gene lookup returns CDR1 SQVTM and CDR2 ANQGSEA. V lost 3 bases, J lost 0 bases, and 9 bases stayed unmatched. CDR3 residues: CSVELPGSGSSYNEQFF. DNA of the CDR3: TGCAGCGTTGAGTTGCCGGGTAGCGGGAGCTCCTACAATGAGCAGTTCTTC.

This clonotype was observed many times. V is TRBV6-5 and J is TRBJ2-1; D is ambiguous. CDR3 length equals 17 residues. Trimming removed 4 bases from V and 1 base from J, with 17 bases in between. Germline V CDR1 and CDR2: MNHEY, SVGAGI. This CDR3 is CASSSRKGTWSYNEQFF. The CDR3 DNA reads TGTGCCAGCAGTTCGAGAAAGGGTACGTGGTCCTACAATGAGCAGTTCTTC.